This is a list of T cell receptor beta chains from one sample in a study of T-cell memory formation after mild COVID-19. TCRdb reanalysed the 5' RACE reads using MiXCR and keeps one entry per CDR3 protein. The table has 550,000 to 600,000 distinct CDR3 sequences, less than 25% seen once. Sequenced input: PBMCs or a T cell subset sorted from them (not recorded which). Every receptor here comes from an adult woman who had mild COVID-19 (a few samples of this study predate the infection). Cell type and time point are not known. The CDR3 runs from the conserved cysteine through the conserved F or W. D genes are given only for firm matches. Clone size appears in some rows only: once, few, many, or a class for an expanded clone.

.	TRBV4-1	TRBJ2-2	.	CASSQEEGTGELFF	TGCGCCAGCAGCCAAGAAGAGGGGACCGGGGAGCTGTTTTTT
.	TRBV7-3	TRBJ2-2	.	CASSSQTSTGELFF	TGTGCCAGCAGCAGTCAGACTAGCACCGGGGAGCTGTTTTTT
.	TRBV11-2	TRBJ2-5	.	CASSTGLPETQYF	TGTGCCAGCAGCACCGGACTTCCGGAGACCCAGTACTTC
many	TRBV7-3	TRBJ2-1	TRBD2	CASSLAGGLDEQFF	TGTGCCAGCAGCTTAGCGGGAGGCCTCGATGAGCAGTTCTTC
few	TRBV15	TRBJ2-5	.	CATSRVQGRQTQYF	TGTGCCACCAGCAGAGTGCAGGGTCGGCAGACCCAGTACTTC
many	TRBV7-3	TRBJ2-5	TRBD2	CASSLRPPTSGQETQYF	TGTGCCAGCAGCTTAAGACCCCCGACTAGCGGCCAAGAGACCCAGTACTTC
.	TRBV20-1	TRBJ2-1	.	CSAYPSRPFRNEQFF	TGCAGTGCATACCCGTCCCGACCTTTCCGGAATGAGCAGTTCTTC
.	TRBV20-1	TRBJ2-1	.	CSASTRSLHEQFF	TGCAGTGCTAGTACAAGGAGTCTGCATGAGCAGTTCTTC
many	TRBV24-1	TRBJ2-1	.	CATSGPGRWDEQFF	TGTGCCACCAGCGGCCCGGGTCGATGGGATGAGCAGTTCTTC
.	TRBV5-1	TRBJ1-3	.	CASSSDEVNTIYF	TGCGCCAGCAGTTCTGACGAGGTTAACACCATATATTTT
few	TRBV7-9	TRBJ1-4	.	CASSSGQLEKLFF	TGTGCCAGCAGCTCGGGACAACTTGAAAAACTGTTTTTT
few	TRBV4-1	TRBJ2-7	TRBD2	CASSPSGAFFYEQYF	TGCGCCAGCAGCCCTAGCGGTGCCTTCTTCTACGAGCAGTACTTC
.	TRBV6-1	TRBJ1-2	.	CASSEVGIPVSGYTF	TGTGCCAGCAGTGAAGTGGGGATCCCTGTAAGTGGCTACACCTTC
.	TRBV24-1	TRBJ2-2	.	CATSDFGRGFTGELFF	TGTGCCACCAGTGATTTTGGCAGAGGATTCACCGGGGAGCTGTTTTTT
few	TRBV5-1	TRBJ1-6	.	CASSLQGPDSPLHF	TGCGCCAGCAGCTTGCAGGGACCCGATTCACCCCTCCACTTT
.	TRBV7-8	TRBJ2-7	TRBD2	CASSLGSGGAYEQYF	TGTGCCAGCAGCTTAGGTTCGGGGGGGGCCTACGAGCAGTACTTC
.	TRBV4-1	TRBJ2-2	.	CASLLPAGELFF	TGCGCCAGCTTACTACCAGCCGGGGAGCTGTTTTTT
few	TRBV7-2	TRBJ2-7	.	CASSVWGSEQYF	TGTGCCAGCAGCGTCTGGGGGAGCGAGCAGTACTTC
few	TRBV6-5	TRBJ2-7	.	CASSYNSFGARVSYEQYF	TGTGCCAGCAGTTATAACTCTTTCGGGGCTAGAGTTTCCTACGAGCAGTACTTC
few	TRBV12-3/TRBV12-4	TRBJ2-1	TRBD2	CASREAGGLLEQFF	TGTGCCAGCAGAGAAGCGGGGGGGCTCCTTGAGCAGTTCTTC
.	TRBV5-1	TRBJ2-1	TRBD2	CASSLTSGYTYNEQFF	TGCGCCAGCAGCTTGACTAGCGGGTACACCTACAATGAGCAGTTCTTC
.	TRBV7-9	TRBJ2-2	TRBD2	CASSSRGMTSGTGELFF	TGTGCCAGCAGCTCCCGGGGGATGACTAGCGGGACCGGGGAGCTGTTTTTT